Below, 16 T cell receptor beta chains from the same sample are listed, as sequenced in a study of shared clonotypes between healthy human individuals. Measured with immunoSEQ multiplex PCR; TCRdb has only the in-frame clones, and not every one. The sample has 2 million to 2.5 million clones, around 96% seen once; the top ten hold more than 0.95%. Naive CD8 cells comprised CD45RO-negative, CCR7-positively selected cells, excluding terminally differentiated effector memory CD45RA+ cells. The sequencing input was naive CD8+ T cells sorted from blood. These receptors originate from a young man in good health.

The chain carries TRBV6-1 and TRBJ1-5; D is undetermined. From germline, CDR1 is MNHNS and CDR2 SASEGT. Between the trimmed V and J ends, which lost 2 bases and 5 bases, there was a span of 10 bases. This CDR3 spans 14 amino acids. The CDR3, as DNA: TGTGCCAGCAGTGAACCAACACCAGATCAGCCCCAGCATTTT. Protein: CASSEPTPDQPQHF.

The chain is built from TRBV23-1 and TRBJ1-3; tentatively, D is TRBD1 (5 bases). TRBV23-1 qualifies as an ORF whose function is uncertain. Trimming left V 8 bases short and J 0 bases short, with 8 bases between. This CDR3 is 13 amino acids long. CDR3 nucleotide sequence: TGCGCCAGCGGGGGGGGCTCTGGAAACACCATATATTTT. Its protein is CASGGGSGNTIYF.

This clone appeared once. The V gene is TRBV5-5, the J gene TRBJ2-5; D may match TRBD1 or TRBD2 (5 bases each). Deletions cut 0 bases from V and 1 base from J, with 10 bases between. There are 15 residues in the CDR3. Per germline, CDR1 SGHKS and CDR2 YYEKEE (reference sequence). The CDR3 loop is CASSLDLGTQETQYF. DNA for the CDR3: TGTGCCAGCAGCTTGGATTTGGGGACCCAAGAGACCCAGTACTTC.

The chain recombines TRBV16 with TRBJ1-2; D uncertain. Germline CDR1 reads KGHSY; CDR2 reads FQNENV. V gave up 2 bases and J gave up 3 bases, with 13 bases separating them. The CDR3 consists of 15 residues. CDR3 DNA: TGTGCCAGCAGCCAACAAAGTTCCACTGACTATGGCTACACCTTC. This sequence encodes CASSQQSSTDYGYTF.

This sequence joins TRBV28 and TRBJ2-7; perhaps TRBD1 as D (5 bases). CDR1 is MDHEN, CDR2 SYDVKM, per germline. The ends were cut back, 4 bases at V and 6 bases at J, with 19 bases in the middle. The CDR3 runs to 15 residues. DNA of the CDR3: TGTGCCAGCAGTTCCCGAAAGGGCAGGGATCGCGAGCAGTACTTC. Encoded protein: CASSSRKGRDREQYF.

This clone has a single count. The chain joins TRBV29-1 to TRBJ2-1; TRBD2 agrees at 13 bases. V lost 0 bases to trimming and J lost 12 bases; unmatched junction nucleotides: 11. Germline V gene sequence: CDR1 SQVTM, CDR2 ANQGSEA. This CDR3 has 16 residues. CDR3 DNA sequence: TGCAGCGTTGAAGATCGGGGGACTAGCGGGAACCTGGGGCAGTTCTTC. Amino acids: CSVEDRGTSGNLGQFF.

The sample holds one count of this clone. The chain uses TRBV7-2 and TRBJ2-5, with 8 nucleotides matching TRBD2. Losses at the gene ends were 1 base for V and 5 bases for J; bases not matched to a gene: 3. Per germline, CDR1 SGHTA and CDR2 FQGNSA. The CDR3 covers 14 residues. For the CDR3, the DNA is TGTGCCAGCAGCTTAGGACTAGCGCAGGAGACCCAGTACTTC. This codes for CASSLGLAQETQYF.

This sequence joins TRBV7-6 and TRBJ2-2; no reliable D call. Trimming pared 1 base from V and 5 bases from J, leaving 5 bases between. In germline, CDR1 is SGHVS, CDR2 FNYEAQ. The CDR3 length is 13 residues. The CDR3 DNA is TGTGCCAGCAGCTTAGACCTTACCGGGGAGCTGTTTTTT. This encodes CASSLDLTGELFF.

The V gene is TRBV6-5, the J gene TRBJ2-7; D is undetermined. The germline V and J ends were trimmed by 0 bases and 2 bases, with 14 bases remaining between them. Germline values: CDR1 MNHEY, CDR2 SVGAGI. The CDR3 contains 16 residues. Written as DNA, the CDR3 is TGTGCCAGCAGTTACTCTAGACATACTCTTACCTACGAGCAGTACTTC. It translates to CASSYSRHTLTYEQYF.

In this sample, this clone turned up once. The chain has TRBV10-1 and TRBJ2-7, with 7 positions matching TRBD1. J was trimmed by 3 bases and V by 3 bases; bases with no gene match: 5. This CDR3 spans 14 amino acids. Germline-derived CDR1 and CDR2 are WNHNN and SYGVQD (reference sequence). DNA of the CDR3: TGCGCCAGCAGTGAATCGGGACAGATCTACGAGCAGTACTTC. It encodes CASSESGQIYEQYF.

Remarks on this clone: Additional DNA sequences in this sample encode the identical CDR3. The gene calls are TRBV21-1 and TRBJ2-7. TRBV21-1 is marked as a pseudogene. This CDR3 is 11 amino acids long. The CDR3 loop is CASSKDYEQYF. The CDR3, as DNA: TGTGCCAGCAGCAAAGACTACGAGCAGTACTTC.

This sequence joins TRBV9 and TRBJ2-5, with 16 nucleotides matching TRBD2. CDR3 size: 18 residues. Looked up from germline, CDR1 is SGDLS and CDR2 is YYNGEE. J was trimmed by 5 bases and V by 4 bases; bases with no gene match: 11. The CDR3 sequence is CASSTRPGLAGGQETQYF. The CDR3 nucleotides are TGTGCCAGCAGCACCCGCCCGGGACTAGCGGGGGGGCAGGAGACCCAGTACTTC.

The rearrangement uses TRBV6-1 and TRBJ2-5, with 8 bases aligning to TRBD2. Germline assignment: CDR1 MNHNS and CDR2 SASEGT. The CDR3 loop spans 18 amino acids. V lost 0 bases and J lost 1; bases outside the gene matches: 10. The CDR3 DNA is TGTGCCAGCAGTGAAGCTCGAGGGCTAGCGGGCCTCCAAGAGACCCAGTACTTC. Its translation is CASSEARGLAGLQETQYF.

This sequence joins TRBV4-3 and TRBJ1-4; 7 nucleotides match TRBD1. The ends lost 4 bases at V and 6 bases at J; junction bases unmatched: 14. This CDR3 spans 17 amino acids. Germline lookup yields CDR1 LGHNA and CDR2 YSLEER. The CDR3 DNA follows: TGCGCCAGCAGCCCCGAACCCCCCGGGACAGAGCATGAAAAACTGTTTTTT. Encoded protein: CASSPEPPGTEHEKLFF.

V and J are TRBV13 and TRBJ2-7; D perhaps matches TRBD1 (6 bases). The V end lost 3 bases, the J end lost 2 bases, and 11 bases lay between the germline ends. The CDR3 has 14 residues. Per germline, CDR1 PRHDT and CDR2 FYEKMQ (reference sequence). The CDR3 spells CASSFNRETYEQYF. The DNA of the CDR3 is TGTGCCAGCAGCTTCAACAGGGAGACCTACGAGCAGTACTTC.

V is TRBV27 and J is TRBJ1-6, with TRBD1 as a possible D gene (5 bases). The germline gives CDR1 MNHEY, CDR2 SMNVEV (reference sequence). The CDR3 loop spans 15 amino acids. Trimming pared 5 bases from V and 6 bases from J, leaving 14 bases between. CDR3 in amino acids: CASSPSRGANSPLHF. The CDR3 nucleotides read TGTGCCAGCAGTCCATCCCGCGGGGCTAATTCACCCCTCCACTTT.